The 30 T cell receptor beta chains given below trace back to one sample, sequenced in a study of cytomegalovirus exposure and HLA in healthy donors. Here immunoSEQ multiplex PCR was the method, and the copy in TCRdb shows in-frame clones only, minus some. Of about 150,000 clones in the sample, about 95% were seen once. The sequenced sample was PBMCs. The source is a man aged 18 to 30 in good health and CMV-seropositive.

The chain is built from TRBV30 and TRBJ2-5, with D possibly being TRBD1 (6 bases). Germline values: CDR1 GTSNPN, CDR2 SVGIG (reference sequence). The CDR3 covers 12 residues. The V end was cut by 3 bases, the J end by 5 bases, with 10 bases between. The CDR3 protein is CAWSGQRETQYF. As DNA, the CDR3 is TGTGCCTGGAGCGGACAGCGGGAGACCCAGTACTTC.

This clone was seen once. V is TRBV9 and J is TRBJ2-2; D not certain. CDR3 length: 17 residues. CDR1 is SGDLS and CDR2 is YYNGEE in the germline V gene. Between the trimmed V and J ends, which lost 0 bases and 0 bases, there was a span of 12 bases. The CDR3 DNA reads as TGTGCCAGCAGCGTAGCTTGGAGCCCTACGAACACCGGGGAGCTGTTTTTT. Encoded protein: CASSVAWSPTNTGELFF. The variable domain in full, completed from reference TRBV9 and TRBJ2-2, reads DSGVTQTPKHLITATGQRVTLRCSPRSGDLSVYWYQQSLDQGLQFLIQYYNGEERAKGNILERFSAQQFPDLHSELNLSSLELGDSALYFCASSVAWSPTNTGELFFGEGSRLTVL.

The V and J genes are TRBV27 and TRBJ1-2; D remains unclear. V lost 6 bases to trimming and J lost 4 bases, with 18 bases between them. Germline CDR1 and CDR2: MNHEY and SMNVEV (reference sequence). The CDR3 is made up of 15 amino acids. CDR3 region: CASRGRVLPIYGYTF. CDR3 nucleotide sequence: TGTGCCAGCAGGGGGAGGGTTTTGCCCATCTATGGCTACACCTTC.

J is TRBJ2-2 and V is TRBV6-5, with 11 bases aligning to TRBD1. The CDR3 is made up of 14 amino acids. CDR1 and CDR2 from the germline V gene are MNHEY and SVGAGI. The V segment lost 4 bases and the J segment 6 bases; nucleotides outside the gene matches: 1. CDR3 sequence: CASSWGQGAGELFF. The CDR3 region has the DNA TGTGCCAGCAGTTGGGGACAGGGGGCCGGGGAGCTGTTTTTT.

This clone was detected only a few times. The chain joins TRBV5-6 to TRBJ2-6; D not resolved. The CDR3 is 15 residues long. Germline V gene data show CDR1 as SGHDT and CDR2 as YYEEEE. Trimming took 0 bases from V and 0 from J, leaving 4 bases between them. CDR3: CASSLGLSGANVLTF. The CDR3 DNA reads as TGTGCCAGCAGCTTGGGACTCTCTGGGGCCAACGTCCTGACTTTC.

This chain joins TRBV6-1 and TRBJ2-3; 10 bases fit TRBD2. The CDR3 has 15 residues. Per germline, CDR1 MNHNS and CDR2 SASEGT. Germline trimming cut 2 bases from V and 7 bases from J; bases unmatched to any gene: 6. The CDR3 coding sequence is TGTGCCAGCAGTGAATTAGCGGGAGGATTCAATACGCAGTATTTT. It codes for CASSELAGGFNTQYF.

This chain connects TRBV2 to TRBJ2-7, with D possibly matching TRBD1 (6 bases). Germline V gene sequence: CDR1 SNHLY, CDR2 FYNNEI. The V gene lost 3 bases and the J gene lost 2 bases, with 14 bases spanning the gap. The CDR3 runs to 15 residues. The CDR3 bases are TGTGCCAGCAGTGACTTTAATGGGGGCCCCTACGAGCAGTACTTC. Protein sequence: CASSDFNGGPYEQYF.

The CDR3 bases are TGTGCCAGCAGTCCCTCAACAGGGGGCGGCTACTATGGCTACACCTTC. Amino acids: CASSPSTGGGYYGYTF. The chain uses TRBV28 and TRBJ1-2, with 9 bases that match TRBD1. The CDR3 is 16 residues long. Germline CDR1 reads MDHEN; CDR2 reads SYDVKM. The V segment lost 5 bases and the J segment 3 bases; nucleotides outside the gene matches: 10.

This clone has ten or more counts. The CDR3 coding sequence is TGTGCCAGCGACAGGGCGGGAAAACTGTTTTTT. Translating it yields CASDRAGKLFF. V gene TRBV2 combines with J gene TRBJ1-4; 7 bases fit TRBD1. Germline-derived CDR1 and CDR2 are SNHLY and FYNNEI. The CDR3 contains 11 residues. V shed 8 bases, J shed 10 bases, and the junction held 4 bases outside the gene matches.

This chain uses TRBV5-8 with TRBJ1-2; D may be TRBD1 (5 bases). Trimming removed 4 bases from V and 2 bases from J, with 12 bases in between. Germline V gene sequence: CDR1 SGHTS, CDR2 YDEGEE. The CDR3 consists of 14 residues. CDR3 in DNA: TGTGCCAGCAGCACCCCGGGGGGGAACTATGGCTACACCTTC. The encoded protein is CASSTPGGNYGYTF.

The chain couples TRBV5-1 to TRBJ2-5; 9 nucleotides match TRBD2. V was clipped by 0 bases and J by 2 bases; unmatched bases: 5. Germline assignment: CDR1 SGHRS and CDR2 YFSETQ. CDR3 length equals 16 residues. CDR3 amino acids: CASSLAASGEQETQYF. CDR3 coding DNA: TGCGCCAGCAGCTTGGCGGCTAGCGGGGAACAAGAGACCCAGTACTTC.

The J gene is TRBJ2-1, the V gene TRBV6-5; the match to TRBD1 covers 9 bases. Germline CDR1 MNHEY, CDR2 SVGAGI. The CDR3 length is 13 residues. With V trimmed by 4 bases and J by 9 bases, 4 bases remained unmatched. Here the CDR3 DNA reads TGTGCCAGCAGTTCACAGGGGGCTAGTGAGCAGTTCTTC. It translates to CASSSQGASEQFF.

Only one count was recorded for this clone. The rearrangement uses TRBV5-6 and TRBJ2-1; 12 bases align to TRBD2. The CDR3 has 17 amino acids. The germline gives CDR1 SGHDT, CDR2 YYEEEE. V was clipped by 7 bases and J by 0 bases; unmatched bases: 8. CDR3 in DNA: TGTGCCAGCCATCGGACTAGCGGGATGAGCTCCTACAATGAGCAGTTCTTC. Encoded protein: CASHRTSGMSSYNEQFF.

This chain links TRBV27 with TRBJ2-5; possibly TRBD2 for D (6 bases). CDR3 size: 18 residues. V shed 0 bases and J shed 4 bases, with 21 bases lying between them. Germline lookup yields CDR1 MNHEY and CDR2 SMNVEV (reference sequence). CDR3 residues: CASSLSLARLTGGETQYF. The CDR3 region has the DNA TGTGCCAGCAGTTTATCGCTAGCCCGATTAACCGGGGGAGAGACCCAGTACTTC.

The rearrangement joins TRBV5-1 to TRBJ2-1; possibly TRBD2 for D (6 bases). CDR1 and CDR2 (germline): SGHRS, YFSETQ. Trimming took off 4 bases at V and 8 bases at J, with 16 bases between the two ends. The CDR3 totals 14 residues. CDR3 sequence: CASSASSAWDEQFF. CDR3 coding DNA: TGCGCCAGCAGCGCCTCTAGCGCCTGGGATGAGCAGTTCTTC.

This chain connects TRBV2 to TRBJ1-1, with a weak D call TRBD1 (5 bases). This CDR3 is 13 amino acids long. The germline V gene has CDR1 SNHLY and CDR2 FYNNEI. The V gene lost 5 bases and the J gene lost 0 bases, with 7 bases spanning the gap. The CDR3 loop reads CASSRQLNTEAFF. The CDR3 DNA reads as TGTGCCAGCAGTAGACAGTTGAACACTGAAGCTTTCTTT.

V usage is TRBV14 and J usage is TRBJ2-3, with 9 bases aligning to TRBD2. J lost 3 bases, V lost 0 bases, and 7 bases had no gene match. Germline V gene lookup returns CDR1 SGHDN and CDR2 FVKESK. This CDR3 has 17 residues. The CDR3 DNA is TGTGCCAGCAGCCAAGATATCAGGCTAGCGGGGACAGATACGCAGTATTTT. It encodes CASSQDIRLAGTDTQYF.

This clone was observed once. This chain joins TRBV5-1 and TRBJ1-1, with D unclear. Germline V gives CDR1 SGHRS, CDR2 YFSETQ. CDR3 length: 14 residues. V lost 4 bases and J 2 bases, leaving 12 bases between the germline ends. This CDR3 is CASSPGRLNTEAFF. DNA for the CDR3: TGCGCCAGCAGCCCGGGTCGCTTAAACACTGAAGCTTTCTTT.

The genes are TRBV6-4 and TRBJ2-1; TRBD2 aligns across 13 bases. Losses at the gene ends were 2 bases for V and 9 bases for J; bases not matched to a gene: 7. The CDR3 runs to 16 residues. Germline lookup yields CDR1 MRHNA and CDR2 SNTAGT. Written as DNA, the CDR3 is TGTGCCAGCAGTGACACCACTAGCGGGAGGGCTAGTGAGCAGTTCTTC. Its translation is CASSDTTSGRASEQFF.

This chain links TRBV2 with TRBJ2-7, with 7 nucleotides matching TRBD1. CDR1 is SNHLY and CDR2 is FYNNEI in the germline V gene. There are 14 residues in the CDR3. Trimming took 4 bases from V and 3 from J; bases not matched to a gene: 6. The CDR3 region is CASSGQGTFYEQYF. As DNA, the CDR3 is TGTGCCAGCAGTGGACAGGGAACTTTCTACGAGCAGTACTTC.

The chain uses TRBV27 and TRBJ2-5, with D perhaps matching TRBD1 (6 bases). Germline CDR1 is MNHEY and CDR2 is SMNVEV (reference sequence). V lost 1 base and J lost 5, with 20 bases in between. This CDR3 is built from 17 residues. The CDR3 DNA is TGTGCCAGCAGTTTATTACCGGGACACGACAAACGGGAGACCCAGTACTTC. Amino acid sequence: CASSLLPGHDKRETQYF.

V and J are TRBV7-8 and TRBJ1-1, with D possibly matching TRBD1 (6 bases). The CDR3 consists of 17 residues. CDR1 SGHVS and CDR2 FQNEAQ come from the germline V gene. Between the trimmed V and J ends, which lost 1 base and 0 bases, there was a span of 15 bases. CDR3 protein: CASSLGPRGFMNTEAFF. The CDR3, as DNA: TGTGCCAGCAGCTTAGGCCCTAGGGGGTTCATGAACACTGAAGCTTTCTTT. Complete variable domain (other parts from reference TRBV7-8 and TRBJ1-1): GAGVSQSPRYKVAKRGQDVALRCDPISGHVSLFWYQQALGQGPEFLTYFQNEAQLDKSGLPSDRFFAERPEGSVSTLKIQRTQQEDSAVYLCASSLGPRGFMNTEAFFGQGTRLTVV.

This clone has a single count. The V gene is TRBV7-8, the J gene TRBJ2-7; 8 bases fit TRBD1. From germline, CDR1 is SGHVS and CDR2 FQNEAQ. V was pared by 5 bases and J by 0 bases, with 9 bases of the junction left unmatched. The CDR3 totals 16 residues. CDR3 DNA sequence: TGTGCCAGCAGCCTTTCAGGGGGCGAGAGCTCCTACGAGCAGTACTTC. Translating gives CASSLSGGESSYEQYF.

The rearrangement joins TRBV7-3 to TRBJ2-5, with a possible D match to TRBD2 (6 bases). The V and J ends lost 4 bases and 1 base respectively, with 10 bases between them. The CDR3 has 14 amino acids. Per the germline V gene, CDR1 is SGHTA and CDR2 is FQGTGA. CDR3 sequence: CASSYGGPQETQYF. CDR3 nucleotide sequence: TGTGCCAGCAGCTATGGAGGGCCCCAAGAGACCCAGTACTTC.

The chain carries TRBV19 and TRBJ1-2, with TRBD1 identical over 7 bases. The CDR3 is 14 residues long. With V trimmed by 6 bases and J by 4 bases, 8 bases remained unmatched. Germline values: CDR1 LNHDA, CDR2 SQIVND (reference sequence). This CDR3 reads CASSPGQPLYGYTF. CDR3 in DNA: TGTGCCAGTAGCCCGGGACAGCCCCTCTATGGCTACACCTTC.

The chain has TRBV2 and TRBJ2-5, with TRBD2 matching over 8 bases. The CDR3 is made up of 14 amino acids. The ends lost 2 bases at V and 4 bases at J; junction bases unmatched: 3. Per the germline V gene, CDR1 is SNHLY and CDR2 is FYNNEI. CDR3 amino acids: CASSESLAGETQYF. The CDR3 nucleotides are TGTGCCAGCAGTGAATCGCTAGCGGGAGAGACCCAGTACTTC.

This clone has a single count. V and J are TRBV28 and TRBJ1-4; 7 nucleotides match TRBD1. This CDR3 contains 15 residues. The V segment lost 4 bases and the J segment 7 bases; nucleotides outside the gene matches: 9. Germline V lookup: CDR1 MDHEN, CDR2 SYDVKM. The chain's CDR3 is CASSSATGRGEKLFF. The CDR3 DNA sequence: TGTGCCAGCAGTTCGGCGACAGGGCGGGGTGAAAAACTGTTTTTT.

This clone is a singleton in its sample. The chain joins TRBV19 to TRBJ1-1, with TRBD1 as a possible D gene (6 bases). The CDR3 consists of 17 residues. The germline V and J ends were trimmed by 3 bases and 2 bases, with 19 bases remaining between them. Germline V CDR1 and CDR2: LNHDA, SQIVND (reference sequence). The CDR3 loop reads CASSMEPTGQVNTEAFF. DNA for the CDR3: TGTGCCAGTAGTATGGAACCCACAGGGCAAGTTAACACTGAAGCTTTCTTT.

Concerning this clone: At the DNA level, this CDR3 is encoded by other sequences in the same sample as well. The CDR3 sequence is CATSRDRVSGNTIYF. CDR3 in DNA: TGTGCCACCAGCAGAGATCGCGTATCTGGAAACACCATATATTTT. This chain uses TRBV15 with TRBJ1-3, with unresolved D. The V and J ends lost 0 bases and 1 base respectively, with 7 bases between them. CDR1 and CDR2 from the germline V gene are LNHNV and YYDKDF (reference sequence). The CDR3 is 15 amino acids.

The gene calls are TRBV27 and TRBJ2-7; 8 positions match TRBD2. CDR3 length: 13 amino acids. The junction had 1 base not matched to a gene; V was cut back by 3 bases and J by 3 bases. CDR1 MNHEY and CDR2 SMNVEV come from the germline V gene (reference sequence). This CDR3 reads CASSLGLGYEQYF. The CDR3 nucleotides are TGTGCCAGCAGTTTGGGACTAGGCTACGAGCAGTACTTC.